This T cell receptor beta chain was found in a study of blood T cell repertoires in COVID-19. Study-wide background: Samples representing acute and convalescent COVID-19 were sourced from the United States, Italy and Spain.

Losses at the gene ends were 6 bases for V and 2 bases for J; bases not matched to a gene: 7. CDR1 is MNHEY and CDR2 is SVGAGI in the germline V gene. This CDR3 has 15 residues. Clones were read by immunoSEQ multiplex PCR, and TCRdb kept only the in-frame ones, dropping some. The data show roughly 160,000 clones, roughly 80% seen once. Donors in Cohort 3 who had recovered were those with two negative PCRs, healthcare professional clearance, or resolution of their symptoms. Sequenced input: PBMCs or T cells enriched from blood (not recorded which). V is TRBV6-5 and J is TRBJ1-5, with TRBD1 matching over 7 bases. The sequence derives from a man aged 45-65 years who had recovered from COVID-19. The chain's CDR3 is CASRVPQGGNQPQHF. DNA of the CDR3: TGTGCCAGCAGGGTTCCTCAGGGGGGCAATCAGCCCCAGCATTTT.